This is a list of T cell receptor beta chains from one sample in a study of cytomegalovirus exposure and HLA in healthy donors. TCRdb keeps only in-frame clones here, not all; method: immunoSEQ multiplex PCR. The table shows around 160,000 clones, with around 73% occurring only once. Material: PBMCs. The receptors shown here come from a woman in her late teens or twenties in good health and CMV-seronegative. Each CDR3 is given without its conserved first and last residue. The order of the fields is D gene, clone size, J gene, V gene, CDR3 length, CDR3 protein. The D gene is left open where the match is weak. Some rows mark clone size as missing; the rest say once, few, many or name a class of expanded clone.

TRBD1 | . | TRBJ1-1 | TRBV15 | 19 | ATSRDLRGQGSGGMNTEAF
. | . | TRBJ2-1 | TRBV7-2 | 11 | ASSRGQGGEQF
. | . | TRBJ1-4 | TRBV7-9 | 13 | ASSLAIGGSEKLF
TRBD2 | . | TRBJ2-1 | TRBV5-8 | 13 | ASSPERGTYNEQF
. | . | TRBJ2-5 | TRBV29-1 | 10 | SVERSPLEQY
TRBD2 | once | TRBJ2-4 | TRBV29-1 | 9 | SVRGENIQY
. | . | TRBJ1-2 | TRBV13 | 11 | ASSLDSGYGYT
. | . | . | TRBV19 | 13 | ASSIGARRTGELF
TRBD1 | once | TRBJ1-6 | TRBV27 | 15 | ASSLFPPGQGSSPLH
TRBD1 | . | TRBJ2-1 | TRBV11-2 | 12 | ASSTLTGVNEQF
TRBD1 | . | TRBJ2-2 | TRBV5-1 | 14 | ASSLDAQGASGELF
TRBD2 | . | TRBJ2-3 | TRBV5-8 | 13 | ASSIGTSGTDTQY
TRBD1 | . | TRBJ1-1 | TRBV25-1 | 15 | ASSGRTGINGDTEAF
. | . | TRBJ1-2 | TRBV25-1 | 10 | ASSEPFYGYT
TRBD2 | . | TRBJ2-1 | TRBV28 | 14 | ASSLSASGPYNEQF
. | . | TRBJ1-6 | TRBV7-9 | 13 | ASSMPRGYNSPLH
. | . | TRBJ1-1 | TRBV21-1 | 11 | ASSKGGLPGSF
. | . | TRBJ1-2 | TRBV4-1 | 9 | ASSQVRDFT
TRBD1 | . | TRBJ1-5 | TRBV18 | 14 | ASSAQQGSNNQPQH
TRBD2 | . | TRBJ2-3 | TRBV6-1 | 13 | ASSVLAGSTDTQY
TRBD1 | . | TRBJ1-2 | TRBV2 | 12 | ASSEGQGAYGYT
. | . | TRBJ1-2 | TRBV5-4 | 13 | ASSFQQRGLYGYT
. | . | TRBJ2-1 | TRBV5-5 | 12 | ASSLVVNYNEQF
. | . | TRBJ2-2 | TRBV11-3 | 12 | ASSLRLVDGELF
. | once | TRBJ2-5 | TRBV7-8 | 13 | ASSYGAGRQETQY
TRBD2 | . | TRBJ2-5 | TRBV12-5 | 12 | ASGDLAGGETQY
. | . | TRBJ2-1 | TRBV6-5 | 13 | ASRLTGHSYNEQF
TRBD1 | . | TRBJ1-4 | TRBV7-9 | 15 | ASSTAAQGATNEKLF
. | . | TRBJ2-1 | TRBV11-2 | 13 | ASSMDIISYNEQF
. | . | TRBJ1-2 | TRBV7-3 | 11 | ASSFPGLYGYT
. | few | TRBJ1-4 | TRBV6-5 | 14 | ASSYSKVPRIEKLF
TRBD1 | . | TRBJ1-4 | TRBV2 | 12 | ASNLDRGFEKLF
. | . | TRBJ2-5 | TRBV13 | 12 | ASSLGRRRETQY
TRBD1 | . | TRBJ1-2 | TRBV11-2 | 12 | ASSQEATGSGYT
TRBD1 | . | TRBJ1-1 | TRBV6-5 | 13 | ASSYRQGVNTEAF
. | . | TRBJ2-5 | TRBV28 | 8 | ASRRKTQY
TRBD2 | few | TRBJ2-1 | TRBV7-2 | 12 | ASSQLAGHNEQF
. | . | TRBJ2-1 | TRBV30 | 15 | AWSPDRTHRSYNEQF
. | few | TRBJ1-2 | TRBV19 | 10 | ASRWASYGYT